The 4 T cell receptor beta chains below come from one sample, sequenced in a study of T cells in localized non-small cell lung cancer. The protocol was immunoSEQ multiplex PCR, while the TCRdb copy is restricted to in-frame clones and leaves out a portion. The sample lists approximately 40,000 clones; 86% were seen once. Specimen: peripheral blood, collected before any cancer treatment. The receptors derive from a man aged 35 to 69 with stage I lung adenocarcinoma.

The rearrangement joins TRBV27 to TRBJ1-1; a possible D gene is TRBD1 (6 bases). Germline-derived CDR1 and CDR2 are MNHEY and SMNVEV (reference sequence). The CDR3 runs to 15 residues. V dropped 5 bases and J dropped 5 bases, with 18 bases sitting between them. In nucleotides, the CDR3 is TGTGCCAGCAGTCGCGCCCCAAGGGGGTCGACTGAAGCTTTCTTT. Its translation is CASSRAPRGSTEAFF.

This clone was seen once. The chain recombines TRBV10-3 with TRBJ1-5, with D unresolved. This CDR3 is built from 13 residues. V was clipped by 0 bases and J by 7 bases, with 7 bases between them. Germline CDR1 ENHRY, CDR2 SYGVKD. CDR3 in DNA: TGTGCCATCAGTGAGTCCTCTTTACAGCCCCAGCATTTT. It specifies CAISESSLQPQHF.

A few counts support this clone. The V call is TRBV18, the J call TRBJ2-7; TRBD2 agrees at 10 bases. The CDR3 totals 14 residues. Germline CDR1 and CDR2: KGHSH and LQKENI. V was clipped by 4 bases and J by 5 bases; unmatched bases: 5. The CDR3 DNA is TGTGCCAGCTCACTTTCTAGCGGGAGTAACGAGCAGTACTTC. Residues: CASSLSSGSNEQYF.

The V gene is TRBV15, the J gene TRBJ2-1; 10 positions match TRBD1. The CDR3 runs 17 residues. Germline CDR1 LNHNV, CDR2 YYDKDF (reference sequence). V lost 1 base to trimming and J lost 9 bases; unmatched junction nucleotides: 12. The CDR3: CATSRALPGQGRGEQFF. CDR3 DNA: TGTGCCACCAGCAGAGCCCTACCGGGACAGGGGAGGGGTGAGCAGTTCTTC.